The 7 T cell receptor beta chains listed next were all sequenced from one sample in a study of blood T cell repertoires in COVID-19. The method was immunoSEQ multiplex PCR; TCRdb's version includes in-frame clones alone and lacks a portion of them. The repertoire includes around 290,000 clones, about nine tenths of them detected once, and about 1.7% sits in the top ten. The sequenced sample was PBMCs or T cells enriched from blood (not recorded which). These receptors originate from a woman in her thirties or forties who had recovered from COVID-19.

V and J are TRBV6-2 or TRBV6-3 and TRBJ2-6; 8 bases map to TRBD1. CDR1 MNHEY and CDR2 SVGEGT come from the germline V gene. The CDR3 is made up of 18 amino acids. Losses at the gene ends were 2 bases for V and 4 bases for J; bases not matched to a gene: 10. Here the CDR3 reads CASSYGRGLTSGANVLTF. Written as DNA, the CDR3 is TGTGCCAGCAGTTACGGCAGGGGGCTTACGTCCGGGGCCAACGTCCTGACTTTC.

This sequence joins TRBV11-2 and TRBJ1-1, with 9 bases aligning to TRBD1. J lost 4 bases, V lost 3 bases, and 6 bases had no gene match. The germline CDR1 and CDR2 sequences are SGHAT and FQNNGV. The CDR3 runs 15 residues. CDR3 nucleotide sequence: TGTGCCAGCAGCTTTACAGGGGGCTGGCGCACTGAAGCTTTCTTT. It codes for CASSFTGGWRTEAFF.

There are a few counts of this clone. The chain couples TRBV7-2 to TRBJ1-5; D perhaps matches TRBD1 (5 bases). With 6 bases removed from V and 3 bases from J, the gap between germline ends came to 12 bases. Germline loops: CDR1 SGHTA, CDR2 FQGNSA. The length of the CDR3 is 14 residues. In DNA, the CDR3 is TGTGCCAGCAGTCAGGGTAGCCCCAATCAGCCCCAGCATTTT. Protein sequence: CASSQGSPNQPQHF. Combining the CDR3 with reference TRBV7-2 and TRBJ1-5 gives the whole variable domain GAGVSQSPSNKVTEKGKDVELRCDPISGHTALYWYRQSLGQGLEFLIYFQGNSAPDKSGLPSDRFSAERTGGSVSTLTIQRTQQEDSAVYLCASSQGSPNQPQHFGDGTRLSIL.

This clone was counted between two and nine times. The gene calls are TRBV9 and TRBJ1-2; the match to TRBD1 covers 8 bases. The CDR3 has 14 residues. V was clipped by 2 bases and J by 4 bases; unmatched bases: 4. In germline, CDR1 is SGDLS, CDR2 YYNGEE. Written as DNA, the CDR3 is TGTGCCAGCAGCGTCGCAGGGACAGGCTATGGCTACACCTTC. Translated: CASSVAGTGYGYTF.

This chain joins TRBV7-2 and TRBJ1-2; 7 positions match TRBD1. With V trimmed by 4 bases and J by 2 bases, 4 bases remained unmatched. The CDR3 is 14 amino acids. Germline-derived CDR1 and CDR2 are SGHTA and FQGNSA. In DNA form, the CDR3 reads TGTGCCAGCAGCTCCGACAGGGTAAACTATGGCTACACCTTC. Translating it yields CASSSDRVNYGYTF.

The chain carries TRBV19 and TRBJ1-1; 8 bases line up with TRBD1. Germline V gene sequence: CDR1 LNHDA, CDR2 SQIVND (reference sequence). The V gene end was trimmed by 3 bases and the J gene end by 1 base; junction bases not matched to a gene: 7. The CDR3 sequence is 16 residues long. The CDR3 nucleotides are TGTGCCAGTAGTATCGGCCGAGGACAGGGGAACACTGAAGCTTTCTTT. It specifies CASSIGRGQGNTEAFF.

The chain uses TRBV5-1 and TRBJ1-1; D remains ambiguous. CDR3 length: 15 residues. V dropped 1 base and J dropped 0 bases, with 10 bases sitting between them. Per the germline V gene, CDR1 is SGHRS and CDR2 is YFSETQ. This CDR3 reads CASSLSEGLNTEAFF. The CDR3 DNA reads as TGCGCCAGCAGCTTGTCGGAGGGATTGAACACTGAAGCTTTCTTT.